The T cell receptor beta chain under discussion was sequenced for a study of blood T cell repertoires in COVID-19. Study information: Samples taken during acute and convalescent COVID-19 were collected in the United States, Italy and Spain. T cells, B-cell-depleted T cells, or PBMCs supplied cDNA or gDNA.

Original data processing: Reference gene primer amplification in the assay estimated nucleated cell counts. The method was immunoSEQ multiplex PCR; TCRdb's version includes in-frame clones alone and lacks a portion of them. Clonal size and the V and J genes are those of that table, whereas D and trimming came from the DNA. The data show under 200,000 clones, around 86% seen once. Germline assignment: CDR1 MDHEN and CDR2 SYDVKM. The CDR3 extends over 15 amino acids. V was pared by 5 bases and J by 0 bases, with 11 bases between. Participants reported their clinical history, and cohort assignment relied on those reports.

The chain combines TRBV28 with TRBJ1-3; D gene ambiguous. The source material was PBMCs or T cells enriched from blood (not recorded which). The source of this sequence is a man aged 40-49 years with acute COVID-19. The CDR3 nucleotides read TGTGCCAGCAGTCCCGAGGATAACTCTGGAAACACCATATATTTT. As protein: CASSPEDNSGNTIYF.